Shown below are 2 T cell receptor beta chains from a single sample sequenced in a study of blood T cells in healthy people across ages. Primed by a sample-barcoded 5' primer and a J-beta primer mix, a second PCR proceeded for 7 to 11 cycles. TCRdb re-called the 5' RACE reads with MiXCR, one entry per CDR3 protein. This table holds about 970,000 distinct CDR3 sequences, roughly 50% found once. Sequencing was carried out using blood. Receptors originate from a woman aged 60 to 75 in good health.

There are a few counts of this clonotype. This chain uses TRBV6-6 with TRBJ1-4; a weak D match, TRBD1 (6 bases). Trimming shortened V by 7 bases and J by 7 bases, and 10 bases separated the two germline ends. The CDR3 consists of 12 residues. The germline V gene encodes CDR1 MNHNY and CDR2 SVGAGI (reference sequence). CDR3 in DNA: TGTGCCAGCACCAAGGGGGTTGAAAAACTGTTTTTT. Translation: CASTKGVEKLFF.

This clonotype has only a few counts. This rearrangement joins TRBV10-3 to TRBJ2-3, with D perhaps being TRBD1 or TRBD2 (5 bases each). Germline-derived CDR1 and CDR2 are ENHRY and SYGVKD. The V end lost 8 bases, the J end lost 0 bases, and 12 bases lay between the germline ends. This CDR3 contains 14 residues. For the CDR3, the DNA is TGTGCCATCGGTGGGGACCTCAGCACAGATACGCAGTATTTT. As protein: CAIGGDLSTDTQYF.